This entry describes one T cell receptor beta chain. Produced via immunoSEQ multiplex PCR; TCRdb's table is partial and in-frame only. The data show about 57,000 clones, roughly 93% seen once. This sample was included in a study of T cell changes during pregnancy in multiple sclerosis. V was trimmed by 3 bases and J by 2 bases, leaving 13 bases between them. The CDR3 contains 15 residues. Germline V gene data show CDR1 as KGHSH and CDR2 as LQKENI. The source of this sequence is a female donor with multiple sclerosis, enrolled in a pregnancy study. The chain links TRBV18 to TRBJ1-1, with TRBD1 as a possible D gene (6 bases). Sequenced material: peripheral blood, taken after pregnancy. CDR3 DNA: TGTGCCAGCTCACCCCGCGGGGGACAAAACACTGAAGCTTTCTTT. Translation gives CASSPRGGQNTEAFF.